The 2 T cell receptor delta chains presented below share a single source sample, sequenced in a study of γδ T cells in repeated Plasmodium falciparum infection. TCRdb reanalysed the multiplex PCR reads via CATT. The table records 45,000 to 50,000 delta-chain clones, about 1.6% of them present only once. Bulk repertoires came from Vgamma9/Vdelta2+ or Vdelta2-negative gammadelta T cells flow-sorted from PBMC. Sequencing was done on a sample of gamma-delta T cells from blood. The source of these receptors is a pool of human donors (malaria-infected and uninfected, not separated).

Concerning this clone itself: TCRdb pairs this DNA with a much larger clone's protein that differs at residue 22, likely a read error; the protein shown was translated from the DNA. The V gene is TRDV1; the J gene was not called; TRDD3, the table's D call, was not compared with the DNA. The CDR3 runs to 23 residues. Germline V gene lookup returns CDR1 TSWWSYY and CDR2 QGS. The CDR3 nucleotides are TGTGCTCTTGGGGAACTAGATGCTTCCTATAACCCTGGGGGATTGGGCCGCCCCGATAAACTCACCTTT. This sequence encodes CALGELDASYNPGGLGRPDKLTF.

This clone has a handful of counts. One base separates it from a far larger clone, so it is likely a read error. The chain has TRDV1 and TRDJ1; D may be TRDD3 (5 bases). TCRdb lists no J gene, so it was determined here by aligning the DNA to germline. The V end was cut by 1 base, the J end by 1 base, with 25 bases between. This CDR3 has 20 residues. The germline V gene encodes CDR1 TSWWSYY and CDR2 QGS. Written as DNA, the CDR3 is TGTGCTCTTGGGGAACCTCCCACGCGCATGGGGCCCAGCATCACCGATAAACTCATCTTT. This gives the protein CALGEPPTRMGPSITDKLIF.